This TCR beta chain stems from a study of T cell responses to AZD1222 COVID-19 vaccine. Per germline, CDR1 SGHRS and CDR2 YFSETQ. V was cut by 0 bases and J by 2 bases, with 9 bases left in between. This CDR3 has 14 residues. A note on this clone: Antigen specificity is unknown.

Regarding the study as a whole: Clonal diversity was possibly underestimated, and white British individuals and females predominated among donors. At 160-218 and 743-854, vaccine-associated CD4 TCRs were dominant, and they spanned spike. The study identified only five or six AZD1222 recipients as seropositive at baseline. No day 14 peak samples; only post-peak repertoires were characterized.

Produced via immunoSEQ multiplex PCR; TCRdb's table is partial and in-frame only. The repertoire consists of about 88,000 clones, with roughly nine tenths occurring once and the leading ten covering roughly 5.9%. This receptor was obtained from an adult who received the AZD1222 COVID-19 vaccine. Material: peripheral blood, obtained 28 days after the second AZD1222 dose. V is TRBV5-1 and J is TRBJ2-7; D may correspond to TRBD1 or TRBD2 (5 bases each). The CDR3, as DNA: TGCGCCAGCAGCTTGGGGGACCCCCCCTACGAGCAGTACTTC. It encodes CASSLGDPPYEQYF.